This T cell receptor (beta chain) is drawn from a study of shared clonotypes between healthy human individuals. Study in general: Those who served as donors were a couple of women and three men between the ages of 18 and 49.

A CD45RA+ naive subset and a CD45RA-negative memory subset were split from CD4+ cells. Notes on the study in general: Specimens sampled were limited to blood, with tissue repertoires likely differing. At large depth, rarefaction still showed sorted-subset sequencing to be incomplete.

Note on this clone: Its antigen is unidentified.

TCRdb's table, derived via immunoSEQ multiplex PCR, lists solely in-frame clones and lacks some. The repertoire holds around 1.4 million clones, with roughly 98.5% as singletons. The germline V and J ends were trimmed by 1 base and 4 bases, with 11 bases remaining between them. This CDR3 has 15 amino acids. CDR1 SEHNR and CDR2 FQNEAQ come from the germline V gene (reference sequence). Sample: naive CD4+ T cells sorted from blood. Subset described: CD45RA+ positively selected. The TCR originated in a young man in good health. The genes are TRBV7-9 and TRBJ2-1; D remains ambiguous. The CDR3 nucleotides are TGTGCCAGCAGCTTAGTTCGGGTCCCATACAATGAGCAGTTCTTC. As protein: CASSLVRVPYNEQFF.